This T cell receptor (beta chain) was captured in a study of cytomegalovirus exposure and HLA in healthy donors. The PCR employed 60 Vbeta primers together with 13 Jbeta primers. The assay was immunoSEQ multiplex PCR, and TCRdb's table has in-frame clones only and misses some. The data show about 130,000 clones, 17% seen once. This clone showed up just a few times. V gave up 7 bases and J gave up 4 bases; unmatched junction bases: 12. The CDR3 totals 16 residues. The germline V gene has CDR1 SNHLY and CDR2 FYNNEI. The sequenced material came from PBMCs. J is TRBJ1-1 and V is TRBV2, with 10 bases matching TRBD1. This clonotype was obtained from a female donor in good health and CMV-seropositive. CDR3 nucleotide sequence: TGTGCCAGCAATAAGGGACAGGGGATTTGGGTCACTGAAGCTTTCTTT. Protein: CASNKGQGIWVTEAFF.